Presented here are 30 T cell receptor beta chains from one specimen sequenced in a study of CD8 T cells in ankylosing spondylitis. Study-wide results and caveats: Blood from ankylosing spondylitis patients appeared to carry a characteristic roughly eight-variant TCR beta motif.

TCRdb reprocessed the 5' RACE reads with MiXCR, giving one entry per CDR3 protein. The sample comprises fewer than 750,000 distinct CDR3 sequences, under 20% of which are singletons, and 19% rests with the top ten. Which antigens these TCRs recognize remains unknown. Input material: blood, either unsorted or a sorted T cell fraction (not recorded which). These TCRs come from a male donor with ankylosing spondylitis.

The CDR3 loop reads CASSLAVGDYEQYF. For the CDR3, the DNA is TGTGCCAGCAGCTTGGCCGTGGGGGACTACGAGCAGTACTTC. The rearrangement uses TRBV5-6 and TRBJ2-7; D is tentatively TRBD1 or TRBD2 (5 bases each). The CDR3 covers 14 residues. CDR1 and CDR2 from the germline V gene are SGHDT and YYEEEE. V was trimmed by 0 bases and J by 3 bases, leaving 10 bases between them.

The table lists this clonotype with a few counts. The chain joins TRBV12-3 or TRBV12-4 to TRBJ1-1, with 12 bases fitting TRBD1. The ends lost 4 bases at V and 6 bases at J; junction bases unmatched: 6. The CDR3 consists of 15 residues. CDR3 coding DNA: TGTGCCAGCAGTTCCCGGGACAGGGGGCGATCTGAAGCTTTCTTT. Translation: CASSSRDRGRSEAFF.

This clonotype was counted only a few times. The rearrangement uses TRBV7-2 and TRBJ2-3, with 12 positions matching TRBD2. Germline lookup yields CDR1 SGHTA and CDR2 FQGNSA. Trimming took 10 bases from V and 0 from J; bases not matched to a gene: 8. The length of the CDR3 is 16 residues. The CDR3, as DNA: TGTGCCACCCTAAAGACTAGCGGGGGTAGCACAGATACGCAGTATTTT. Its translation: CATLKTSGGSTDTQYF.

The J gene is TRBJ2-2, the V gene TRBV7-6, with D possibly being TRBD1 or TRBD2 (6 bases each). This CDR3 is built from 20 residues. Trimming removed 5 bases at V and 2 bases at J, with 27 bases between. The germline CDR1 and CDR2 sequences are SGHVS and FNYEAQ. The CDR3 DNA reads TGTGCCAGCAGCCTCCGGCTGGTCAGCTGGGGGGCGTCTAACACCGGGGAGCTGTTTTTT. Translation gives CASSLRLVSWGASNTGELFF.

This clonotype was picked up one time. The chain employs TRBV7-9 and TRBJ2-3; D call uncertain. The CDR3 length is 14 residues. Germline CDR1 is SEHNR and CDR2 is FQNEAQ (reference sequence). The V and J ends lost 6 bases and 6 bases respectively, with 16 bases between them. In nucleotides, the CDR3 is TGTGCCAGCAGGGCGTGGTTGGAGAGGGATACGCAGTATTTT. Its translation: CASRAWLERDTQYF.

The V call is TRBV20-1, the J call TRBJ2-7; 8 nucleotides match TRBD2. Germline V gene data show CDR1 as DFQATT and CDR2 as SNEGSKA (reference sequence). The CDR3 has 13 amino acids. V dropped 3 bases and J dropped 1; count of bases not matched to a gene: 2. The CDR3: CSASQRGSYEQYF. The CDR3, as DNA: TGCAGTGCTAGTCAGCGGGGGTCCTACGAGCAGTACTTC.

The chain joins TRBV20-1 to TRBJ2-1, with 8 positions matching TRBD1. Losses at the gene ends were 5 bases for V and 2 bases for J; bases not matched to a gene: 2. Germline V gene sequence: CDR1 DFQATT, CDR2 SNEGSKA (reference sequence). This CDR3 is built from 13 residues. The CDR3 protein is CSAPDRAYNEQFF. CDR3 DNA sequence: TGCAGTGCTCCGGACAGGGCCTACAATGAGCAGTTCTTC.

This clonotype was seen only a few times. The V and J genes are TRBV29-1 and TRBJ2-3, with TRBD2 as a possible D gene (6 bases). CDR1 SQVTM and CDR2 ANQGSEA come from the germline V gene. This CDR3 has 13 residues. Trimming removed 6 bases at V and 2 bases at J, with 12 bases between. CDR3 in amino acids: CSVNRGNTDTQYF. CDR3 in DNA: TGCAGCGTGAACCGGGGGAACACAGATACGCAGTATTTT.

This chain uses TRBV29-1 with TRBJ2-2, with D possibly being TRBD1 or TRBD2 (5 bases each). The germline V and J ends were trimmed by 5 bases and 6 bases, with 16 bases remaining between them. This CDR3 has 14 residues. The germline CDR1 and CDR2 sequences are SQVTM and ANQGSEA. CDR3 nucleotide sequence: TGCAGCGTTTGGGTCAGGGACCTTCCCGGGGAGCTGTTTTTT. Translated, it gives CSVWVRDLPGELFF.

This clonotype was detected a few times. The chain links TRBV3-1 to TRBJ2-6, with D tentatively TRBD1 (6 bases). The germline V gene encodes CDR1 LGHDT and CDR2 YNNKEL (reference sequence). The CDR3 spans 16 residues. V was trimmed by 0 bases and J by 3 bases, leaving 9 bases between them. DNA of the CDR3: TGTGCCAGCAGCCAAGAGGGCAGGGGTGGGGCCAACGTCCTGACTTTC. It yields the protein CASSQEGRGGANVLTF.

This chain joins TRBV24-1 and TRBJ2-1, with a weak D call TRBD2 (5 bases). This CDR3 has 14 residues. V lost 4 bases, J lost 0 bases, and 6 bases lay in between. The V gene's germline CDR1 is KGHDR and CDR2 SFDVKD. CDR3 region: CATSEGSSYNEQFF. CDR3 nucleotide sequence: TGTGCCACCAGTGAGGGGAGCTCCTACAATGAGCAGTTCTTC.

This clonotype turned up a few times. V gene TRBV5-6 combines with J gene TRBJ1-2; D might be TRBD1 (5 bases). The length of the CDR3 is 14 residues. Trimming pared 1 base from V and 4 bases from J, leaving 11 bases between. The germline gives CDR1 SGHDT, CDR2 YYEEEE. The chain's CDR3 is CASSLSAGLYGYTF. As DNA, the CDR3 is TGTGCCAGCAGCTTGTCCGCAGGGCTCTATGGCTACACCTTC.

The chain recombines TRBV30 with TRBJ2-7, with 7 bases that match TRBD1. V gave up 1 base and J gave up 1 base; unmatched junction bases: 1. This CDR3 has 13 amino acids. CDR1 GTSNPN and CDR2 SVGIG come from the germline V gene (reference sequence). Here the CDR3 DNA reads TGTGCCTGGAGTGCAGGGGGTTCCTACGAGCAGTACTTC. Translating it yields CAWSAGGSYEQYF.

This clonotype was seen only a few times. The chain combines TRBV27 with TRBJ2-3; D is possibly TRBD2 (6 bases). This CDR3 has 14 residues. Per germline, CDR1 MNHEY and CDR2 SMNVEV (reference sequence). Between the trimmed V and J ends, which lost 5 bases and 4 bases, there was a span of 13 bases. This chain's CDR3 is CASSAVLAADTQYF. The CDR3 DNA follows: TGTGCCAGCAGTGCCGTACTAGCCGCAGATACGCAGTATTTT.

The V and J genes are TRBV20-1 and TRBJ1-1; D may be TRBD1 (6 bases). CDR1 DFQATT and CDR2 SNEGSKA come from the germline V gene (reference sequence). The ends were cut back, 4 bases at V and 3 bases at J, with 12 bases in the middle. The length of the CDR3 is 13 residues. The CDR3 bases are TGCAGTGCTACTCAGGGGTCGGACACTGAAGCTTTCTTT. Amino acid sequence: CSATQGSDTEAFF.

This chain joins TRBV27 and TRBJ1-2; 12 bases fit TRBD1. The CDR3 is 15 amino acids. Per the germline V gene, CDR1 is MNHEY and CDR2 is SMNVEV (reference sequence). V lost 6 bases, J lost 6 bases, and 8 bases stayed unmatched. The CDR3 is CASSVRGTGGDGYTF. DNA of the CDR3: TGTGCCAGCAGCGTCCGGGGGACAGGGGGCGATGGCTACACCTTC.

This clonotype appeared a few times. This CDR3 reads CSARGDPNTEAFF. CDR3 in DNA: TGCAGTGCTAGGGGGGACCCCAACACTGAAGCTTTCTTT. This chain joins TRBV20-1 and TRBJ1-1, with D perhaps TRBD1 (5 bases). V dropped 3 bases and J dropped 2 bases, with 10 bases sitting between them. CDR1 is DFQATT and CDR2 is SNEGSKA in the germline V gene (reference sequence). The CDR3 spans 13 residues.

J is TRBJ1-2 and V is TRBV20-1; possible D gene TRBD1, 6 bases. V dropped 0 bases and J dropped 7 bases, with 15 bases sitting between them. Germline CDR1 DFQATT, CDR2 SNEGSKA (reference sequence). CDR3 size: 14 residues. Here the CDR3 reads CSARDPGQGPGYTF. The CDR3 bases are TGCAGTGCTAGAGATCCCGGGCAGGGGCCTGGCTACACCTTC.

This clonotype was counted only a few times. The chain carries TRBV5-4 and TRBJ2-1; no definite D call. Trimming removed 0 bases from V and 6 bases from J, with 7 bases in between. The CDR3 length is 13 residues. Germline lookup yields CDR1 SGHNT and CDR2 YYREEE (reference sequence). The CDR3 here is CASSLAVGNEQFF. The CDR3 nucleotides are TGTGCCAGCAGCTTGGCGGTGGGCAATGAGCAGTTCTTC.

The J gene is TRBJ2-2, the V gene TRBV24-1; D ambiguous. Between the trimmed V and J ends, which lost 3 bases and 6 bases, there was a span of 10 bases. The CDR3 consists of 14 residues. Germline V lookup: CDR1 KGHDR, CDR2 SFDVKD. The CDR3 region has the DNA TGTGCCACCAGTGATCTCACAGTAGCCGGGGAGCTGTTTTTT. This gives the protein CATSDLTVAGELFF.

A note on this clonotype: Because it lacks the conserved phenylalanine or tryptophan at the end, this CDR3 is likely a read error. The V gene is TRBV7-9, the J gene TRBJ2-1; 7 bases align to TRBD1. The CDR3 runs 16 residues. Germline CDR1 reads SEHNR; CDR2 reads FQNEAQ (reference sequence). The ends lost 1 base at V and 3 bases at J; junction bases unmatched: 6. The CDR3 sequence: CASSLVGRGNYNEQFL. CDR3 in DNA: TGTGCCAGCAGCTTAGTAGGCAGGGGGAACTACAATGAGCAGTTCCTC.

In its sample, this clonotype was seen a few times. The chain uses TRBV20-1 and TRBJ1-2; weak D call: TRBD1 (5 bases). V was pared by 4 bases and J by 4 bases, with 13 bases between. The CDR3 totals 13 residues. Germline-derived CDR1 and CDR2 are DFQATT and SNEGSKA (reference sequence). This CDR3 is CSATLTETYGYTF. CDR3 DNA: TGCAGTGCTACTCTGACAGAGACCTATGGCTACACCTTC.

This clonotype was found once. The V gene is TRBV6-2 or TRBV6-3, the J gene TRBJ2-1, with D tentatively TRBD2 (6 bases). The CDR3 is made up of 16 amino acids. Trimming removed 2 bases from V and 0 bases from J, with 11 bases in between. Germline V gene lookup returns CDR1 MNHEY and CDR2 SVGEGT. CDR3 protein: CASSYPWDFSYNEQFF. The CDR3 bases are TGTGCCAGCAGTTACCCTTGGGACTTCTCCTACAATGAGCAGTTCTTC.

This clonotype was counted a few times. The chain joins TRBV6-2 or TRBV6-3 to TRBJ1-5; a possible D gene is TRBD1 (5 bases). CDR3 length: 16 amino acids. Trimming removed 2 bases from V and 0 bases from J, with 11 bases in between. Germline V gene lookup returns CDR1 MNHEY and CDR2 SVGEGT. The CDR3: CASSYPGPISNQPQHF. The CDR3 nucleotides are TGTGCCAGCAGTTACCCGGGACCGATTAGCAATCAGCCCCAGCATTTT.

In its sample, this clonotype was seen many times. This chain joins TRBV28 and TRBJ1-2; perhaps TRBD1 as D (5 bases). Trimming took 2 bases from V and 6 from J, leaving 16 bases between them. Germline V lookup: CDR1 MDHEN, CDR2 SYDVKM. The CDR3 is 15 amino acids. The CDR3 loop is CASSLAPAGRDGYTF. CDR3 DNA: TGTGCCAGCAGTTTAGCCCCCGCAGGGAGGGATGGCTACACCTTC.

This clonotype was observed a handful of times. The rearrangement uses TRBV2 and TRBJ1-1, with TRBD1 as a possible D gene (6 bases). Germline CDR1 SNHLY, CDR2 FYNNEI. The V gene lost 6 bases and the J gene lost 11 bases, with 25 bases spanning the gap. This CDR3 has 15 residues. This CDR3 is CASRVAQGESYSAFF. In DNA, the CDR3 is TGTGCCAGCAGGGTAGCACAGGGTGAATCTTATAGTGCTTTCTTT.

The J gene is TRBJ1-3, the V gene TRBV20-1; unclear D gene. Trimming stripped 0 bases from V and 0 bases from J, with 12 bases between. The CDR3 totals 16 residues. Germline-derived CDR1 and CDR2 are DFQATT and SNEGSKA (reference sequence). The chain's CDR3 is CSARDLIGISGNTIYF. The CDR3 nucleotides are TGCAGTGCTAGAGATCTCATAGGAATCTCTGGAAACACCATATATTTT.

The chain joins TRBV10-3 to TRBJ2-5; no clear D. Trimming removed 4 bases at V and 4 bases at J, with 19 bases between. CDR3 size: 16 residues. Germline CDR1 ENHRY, CDR2 SYGVKD. The CDR3 protein is CAISAELVSGRETQYF. DNA for the CDR3: TGTGCCATCAGTGCCGAGCTAGTCTCCGGCAGAGAGACCCAGTACTTC.

This chain uses TRBV5-1 with TRBJ2-3; D not resolved. CDR3 size: 15 residues. V lost 0 bases and J 1 base, leaving 9 bases between the germline ends. CDR1 is SGHRS and CDR2 is YFSETQ in the germline V gene. The CDR3 DNA reads TGCGCCAGCAGCTTGGGGGCGACCCGCACAGATACGCAGTATTTT. It codes for CASSLGATRTDTQYF.

This clonotype was seen at least ten times. The chain links TRBV2 to TRBJ2-7; D unresolved. Germline-derived CDR1 and CDR2 are SNHLY and FYNNEI. The V end was cut by 3 bases, the J end by 4 bases, with 4 bases between. The CDR3 extends over 11 amino acids. The CDR3 nucleotides are TGTGCCAGCAGTGACATATACGAGCAGTACTTC. The encoded protein is CASSDIYEQYF.